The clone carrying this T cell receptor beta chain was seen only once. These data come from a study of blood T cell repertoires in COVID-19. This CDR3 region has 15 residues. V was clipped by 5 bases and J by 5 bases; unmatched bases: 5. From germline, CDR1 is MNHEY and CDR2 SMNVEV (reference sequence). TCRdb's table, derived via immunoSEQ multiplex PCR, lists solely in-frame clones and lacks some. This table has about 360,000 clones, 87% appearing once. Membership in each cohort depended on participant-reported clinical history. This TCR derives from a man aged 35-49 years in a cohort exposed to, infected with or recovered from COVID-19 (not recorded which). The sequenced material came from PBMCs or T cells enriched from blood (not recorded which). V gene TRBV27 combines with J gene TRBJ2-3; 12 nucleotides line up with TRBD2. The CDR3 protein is CASSPSGRDLDTQYF. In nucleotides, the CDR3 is TGTGCCAGCAGTCCTAGCGGGAGGGATTTAGATACGCAGTATTTT.